The entry below gives a single T cell receptor (beta chain) sequence along with its context. Its matching antigen is unknown. This specimen comes from a study of blood T cells in healthy people across ages. Overall study results and limits: TCR beta diversity tracked closely with naive T cell percentage. Roughly linear age-related decline in beta diversity appeared, significant by age about 37.

Primers used in a second PCR of roughly 6 to 11 cycles were a sample-barcoded 5' primer and a J-beta primer mix. TCRdb passed the 5' RACE reads through MiXCR, listing each CDR3 protein once. The table lists about 940,000 distinct CDR3 sequences, roughly 52% of them singletons. It was approximately 9 milliliters of peripheral blood that were drawn from each donor. CDR3 length equals 17 residues. V was pared by 6 bases and J by 2 bases, with 21 bases between. This sequence originates from a man younger than 40 in good health. This rearrangement joins TRBV12-3 or TRBV12-4 to TRBJ2-3; D might be TRBD1 (7 bases). The specimen sequenced was blood. Here the CDR3 DNA reads TGTGCCAGCAGGATCTCGACTCAGGGGGAGGTCACAGATACGCAGTATTTT. Residues: CASRISTQGEVTDTQYF.